This T cell receptor beta chain was identified in a study of PD-1 blockade in classical Hodgkin lymphoma. Brentuximab vedotin exposure varied among the patients, all of whom had relapsed after autologous stem cell transplantation. Germline CDR1 SGHRS, CDR2 YFSETQ. The CDR3 runs 13 residues. V was pared by 4 bases and J by 4 bases, with 12 bases between. Here immunoSEQ multiplex PCR was the method, and the copy in TCRdb shows in-frame clones only, minus some. The table shows tens of thousands of clones, with approximately 80% occurring only once. The sample in question was peripheral blood mononuclear cells (PBMCs), obtained at baseline. The rearrangement links TRBV5-1 to TRBJ2-7; no definite D call. This clonotype was obtained from a human donor with classical Hodgkin lymphoma. The CDR3 reads CASSPLIEYEQYF. The CDR3 coding sequence is TGCGCCAGCAGCCCATTAATAGAATACGAGCAGTACTTC.